This TCR beta chain emerged from a study of blood T cell repertoires in COVID-19. Study-level information: Donors in the United States, Italy and Spain gave samples during acute or convalescent COVID-19. Sample material is recorded as cDNA or gDNA derived from T cells, B-cell-depleted T cells, or PBMCs.

Germline loops: CDR1 MDHEN, CDR2 SYDVKM. The CDR3 sequence is 13 residues long. Trimming stripped 6 bases from V and 3 bases from J, with 8 bases between. TCRdb's copy holds only in-frame clones and misses some; the assay was immunoSEQ multiplex PCR. The sample includes tens of thousands of clones, 85% to 90% of them seen just once. The V and J genes are TRBV28 and TRBJ1-4; D gene ambiguous. Input material: peripheral blood. The TCR was taken from an older man with acute or convalescent COVID-19. CDR3 in amino acids: CASRSPANEKLFF. The CDR3 coding sequence is TGTGCCAGCAGATCGCCAGCTAATGAAAAACTGTTTTTT.